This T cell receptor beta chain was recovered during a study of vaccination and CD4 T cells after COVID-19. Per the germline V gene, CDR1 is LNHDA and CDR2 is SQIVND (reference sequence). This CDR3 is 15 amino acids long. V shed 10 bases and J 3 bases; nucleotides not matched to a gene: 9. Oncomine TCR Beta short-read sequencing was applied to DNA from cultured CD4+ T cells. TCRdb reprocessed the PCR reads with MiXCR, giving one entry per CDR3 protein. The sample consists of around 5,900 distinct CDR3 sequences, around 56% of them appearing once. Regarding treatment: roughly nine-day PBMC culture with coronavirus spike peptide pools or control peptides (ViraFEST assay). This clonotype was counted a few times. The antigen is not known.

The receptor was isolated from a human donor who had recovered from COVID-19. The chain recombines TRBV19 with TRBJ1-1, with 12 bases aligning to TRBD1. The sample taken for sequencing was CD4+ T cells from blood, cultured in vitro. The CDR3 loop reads CATRDRGHVDTEAFF. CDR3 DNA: TGTGCCACCCGGGACAGGGGGCATGTTGACACTGAAGCTTTCTTT. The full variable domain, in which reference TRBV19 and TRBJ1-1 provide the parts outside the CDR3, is DGGITQSPKYLFRKEGQNVTLSCEQNLNHDAMYWYRQDPGQGLRLIYYSQIVNDFQKGDIAEGYSVSREKKESFPLTVTSAQKNPTAFYLCATRDRGHVDTEAFFGQGTRLTVV.